These T cell receptor beta chains were read from a single sample in a study of blood T cells in healthy people across ages. Each CDR3 protein gets one entry after TCRdb re-called the 5' RACE reads with MiXCR. The table has some 800,000 distinct CDR3 sequences, about 42% seen once. Sequencing input: blood. All receptors derive from a man aged 55 to 70 in good health. CDR3s include the opening cysteine and the closing phenylalanine or tryptophan. A D gene is named only where the DNA matches it firmly. Size is omitted from some rows. Given values are once, few, many or a class for expanded clones.

>TRBV11-2|few|-|TRBJ2-5
TGTGCCAGCAGCTTAGCGGGGGGCCTGTGGGATGAGCAGTACTTC
CASSLAGGLWDEQYF
>TRBV5-1|few|-|TRBJ2-7
TGCGCCAGCAGCAGGGGGTTGAATCCCCTACAGGGTCGAGCGTACGCCTACGAGCAGTACTTC
CASSRGLNPLQGRAYAYEQYF
>TRBV7-9|few|-|TRBJ1-4
TGTGCCAGCAGCTTAGGGGTCAAGGAAGCTAATGAAAAACTGTTTTTT
CASSLGVKEANEKLFF
>TRBV20-1|-|TRBD2|TRBJ2-1
TGCAGTGCTAGAGGAACTAGCGGGGGCCGCTCCTACAATGAGCAGTTCTTC
CSARGTSGGRSYNEQFF
>TRBV2|-|-|TRBJ2-1
TGTGCCAGCATAACGGGAGTCTCCTACAATGAGCAGTTCTTC
CASITGVSYNEQFF
>TRBV5-5|-|TRBD2|TRBJ2-1
TGTGCCAGCAGCTTTACCCGGACTAGCCGAACCTATGAGCAGTTCTTC
CASSFTRTSRTYEQFF
>TRBV29-1|few|-|TRBJ2-7
TGCAGCGTTGAAGTCAGGGGAGGGGGCGAGCAGTACTTC
CSVEVRGGGEQYF
>TRBV29-1|many|TRBD1|TRBJ2-1
TGCAGCGTTGGACAGGGCTTGGTGTTTGAGCAGTTCTTC
CSVGQGLVFEQFF
>TRBV6-5|-|TRBD2|TRBJ2-7
TGTGCCAGCAGTACATGGACTAGCGGGGGAACCGAGCAGTACTTC
CASSTWTSGGTEQYF
>TRBV7-9|-|-|TRBJ2-3
TGTGCCAGCTTCCCCACCGAAGAGACCCACACAGATACGCAGTATTTT
CASFPTEETHTDTQYF
>TRBV9|-|TRBD2|TRBJ2-5
TGTGCCAGCAGCGTCGGGACTAGCGGGGGGCAGCGGGAGACCCAGTACTTC
CASSVGTSGGQRETQYF
>TRBV11-3|few|TRBD2|TRBJ2-3
TGTGCCAGCAGCCAGGGACTAGCGGAGGCAGATACGCAGTATTTT
CASSQGLAEADTQYF
>TRBV12-3/TRBV12-4|few|-|TRBJ2-6
TGTGCCAGCACCCCAGGGGGGCTAGTATCTGGGGCCAACGTCCTGACTTTC
CASTPGGLVSGANVLTF
>TRBV20-1|-|-|TRBJ2-7
TGCAGTGCCAGCTTGGTCGCTATCGAGCAGTACTTC
CSASLVAIEQYF
>TRBV5-1|-|TRBD1|TRBJ1-1
TGCGCCAGCAGCTGGGGGACAGGGGGCACTGAAGCTTTCTTT
CASSWGTGGTEAFF
>TRBV27|many|-|TRBJ2-7
TGTGCCAGCGGGTTGTTCGGCGAGCAGTACTTC
CASGLFGEQYF
>TRBV11-2|-|TRBD2|TRBJ2-7
TGTGCCAGCAGCCCCGGGGAGGGGAGAGTCGGTTACGAGCAGTACTTC
CASSPGEGRVGYEQYF
>TRBV6-2/TRBV6-3|-|-|TRBJ2-5
TGTGCCAGCAGCCCGACCGTGGAGACCCAGTACTTC
CASSPTVETQYF
>TRBV12-3/TRBV12-4|few|-|TRBJ2-7
TGTGCCAGCAGTTCCTACTTAGAGCAGTACTTC
CASSSYLEQYF
>TRBV21-1|few|-|TRBJ2-3
TGTGCGGGAGGAGTCCTGGATACGCAGTATTTT
CAGGVLDTQYF
>TRBV29-1|few|TRBD2|TRBJ2-5
TGCAGCGTCCCCGGGAGGGGCGGAAACCAAGAGACCCAGTACTTC
CSVPGRGGNQETQYF
>TRBV7-2|few|TRBD2|TRBJ2-5
TGTGCCAGCAGCCGTTGGCGGGGGGGCGACGCATGGGAGACCCAGTACTTC
CASSRWRGGDAWETQYF
>TRBV3-1|-|-|TRBJ1-1
TGTGCCAGCAGCCAAGATCTGTTAAGGGGCACGACTGAAGCTTTCTTT
CASSQDLLRGTTEAFF
>TRBV7-2|many|-|TRBJ2-7
TGTGCCAGCAGCTTAGTTTTGTACGAGCAGTACTTC
CASSLVLYEQYF
>TRBV6-2/TRBV6-3|few|-|TRBJ2-1
TGTGCCAGCAGCCCGCCCCCCTACTGGGGGCAGTTCTTC
CASSPPPYWGQFF
>TRBV13|few|-|TRBJ2-2
TGTGCCAGCAGCTTAAGGTGGTCCGGGGAGCTGTTTTTT
CASSLRWSGELFF
>TRBV6-2/TRBV6-3|few|TRBD2|TRBJ2-5
TGTGCCAGCAGCCCACTAGCGGGCGTGGAGACCCAGTACTTC
CASSPLAGVETQYF
>TRBV12-3/TRBV12-4|-|TRBD2|TRBJ2-5
TGTGCCGGCAGTTGGGCGGGGGGGCGTGAGACCCAGTACTTC
CAGSWAGGRETQYF
>TRBV4-1|-|-|TRBJ1-2
TGCGCCAGCAGCCCCCTGGCCTACGGCTATGGCTACACCTTC
CASSPLAYGYGYTF
>TRBV12-3/TRBV12-4|few|-|TRBJ2-5
TGTGCCAGCAGACCCCGGGGGAACCTACAAGAGACCCAGTACTTC
CASRPRGNLQETQYF
>TRBV21-1|-|-|TRBJ1-5
TGTGCCAGCAGCAGCCGGCAGGGAACCCGAGGGCAGCCCCAGCATTTT
CASSSRQGTRGQPQHF
>TRBV7-2|-|-|TRBJ2-3
TGTGCCAGCAGCTTAGGACCTCTGACTAGCACAGATACGCAGTATTTT
CASSLGPLTSTDTQYF
>TRBV27|few|-|TRBJ2-5
TGTGCCAGCAGTAAGGGACTTCTTCGACAAGAGACCCAGTACTTC
CASSKGLLRQETQYF
>TRBV7-2|-|TRBD1|TRBJ1-5
TGTGCCAGCAGCTTCGGGACAGGGGTTACCAATCAGCCCCAGCATTTT
CASSFGTGVTNQPQHF
>TRBV7-2|-|-|TRBJ2-7
TGTGCCAGCAGCCCCTGCAGCTCCTACGAGCAGTACTTC
CASSPCSSYEQYF
>TRBV27|-|TRBD2|TRBJ2-7
TGTGCCAGCAGTTCAACCCGGAGCGGGGGGACGTACTACGAGCAGTACTTC
CASSSTRSGGTYYEQYF
>TRBV10-3|few|-|TRBJ2-5
TGTGCCATCAGTATTCGGGGACGAGAGACCCAGTACTTC
CAISIRGRETQYF
>TRBV20-1|-|-|TRBJ2-1
TGCAGTGCTGGACTGGGACCCCCCACGAATGAGCAGTTCTTC
CSAGLGPPTNEQFF
>TRBV2|many|-|TRBJ1-1
TGTGCCAGCAGTGGCGGGGACGGCACTGAAGCTTTCTTT
CASSGGDGTEAFF
>TRBV10-3|-|TRBD1|TRBJ1-4
TGTGCCATCAGTGGACAGGGAGCGCCGGGTGAAAAACTGTTTTTT
CAISGQGAPGEKLFF
>TRBV20-1|few|TRBD2|TRBJ2-1
TGCAGTGCTAGAGATATCGAGCGGGGGGCCGAGTACAATGAGCAGTTCTTC
CSARDIERGAEYNEQFF
>TRBV20-1|-|-|TRBJ1-1
TGCAGTGCTAGAGCAGAACAGACGTGGACTTTCTTT
CSARAEQTWTFF
>TRBV5-1|few|TRBD1|TRBJ2-1
TGCGCCAGCAGCTTGGACGTGGGACAGGACCACAATGAGCAGTTCTTC
CASSLDVGQDHNEQFF
>TRBV20-1|-|-|TRBJ2-5
TGCAGTGCCTATCAGGGGGGTGAGACCCAGTACTTC
CSAYQGGETQYF
>TRBV6-5|-|-|TRBJ1-2
TGTGCCAGCAGTTACTCGACTAGGATTAACTATGGCTACACCTTC
CASSYSTRINYGYTF
>TRBV7-2|few|TRBD1|TRBJ2-3
TGTGCCAGCAGCTTCCACCGGGACAGTCCAGACACAGATACGCAGTATTTT
CASSFHRDSPDTDTQYF
>TRBV9|-|TRBD2|TRBJ2-7
TGTGCCAGCAGCGTTTCTAGCGGGGGGGCACACGAGCAGTACTTC
CASSVSSGGAHEQYF
>TRBV9|-|TRBD1|TRBJ1-6
TGTGCCAGCAGCGGTGGGACAGATTCCTATAATTCACCCCTCCACTTT
CASSGGTDSYNSPLHF
>TRBV6-7|few|-|TRBJ2-3
TGTGCCAGCAGTTACTTAAGGGGCCCAGATACGCAGTATTTT
CASSYLRGPDTQYF
>TRBV14|few|-|TRBJ2-3
TGTGCCAGCAGCGAAGAATGGGGGATTGCAGATACGCAGTATTTT
CASSEEWGIADTQYF
>TRBV6-2/TRBV6-3|-|TRBD1|TRBJ1-4
TGTGCCAGCAGTCCCCTGGACAGGCTTAATGAAAAACTGTTTTTT
CASSPLDRLNEKLFF
>TRBV20-1|-|-|TRBJ2-1
TGCAGTGCTAGAAGACTGGAGGGGGAGATGGATGAGCGGTTCTTC
CSARRLEGEMDERFF
>TRBV20-1|-|TRBD2|TRBJ2-1
TGCAGTGCCAACCCAATGCAGGGACTAGCGGGTCGAACTTCCTACAATGAGCAGTTCTTC
CSANPMQGLAGRTSYNEQFF
>TRBV5-1|-|-|TRBJ2-3
TGCGCCAGCGGTCCTGGACGGCCCTCCACAGATACGCAGTATTTT
CASGPGRPSTDTQYF
>TRBV12-3/TRBV12-4|-|TRBD1|TRBJ2-7
TGTGCCAGCAGTTTGATGGCGGGACAGGGCTACGAGCAGTACTTC
CASSLMAGQGYEQYF
>TRBV29-1|few|-|TRBJ2-1
TGCAGCGTTGGCGGGACCACCTACAATGAGCAGTTCTTC
CSVGGTTYNEQFF
>TRBV5-5|few|-|TRBJ2-7
TGTGCCAGCAGCTTGGCCGCATCTCTCCTCTACGAGCAGTACTTC
CASSLAASLLYEQYF
>TRBV29-1|many|-|TRBJ2-7
TGCAGCGCGACAGCATCGAGCTCCTACGAGCAGTACTTC
CSATASSSYEQYF
>TRBV28|-|-|TRBJ2-3
TGTGCCAGCATTTCGGGCGGGGGCACAGATACGCAGTATTTT
CASISGGGTDTQYF